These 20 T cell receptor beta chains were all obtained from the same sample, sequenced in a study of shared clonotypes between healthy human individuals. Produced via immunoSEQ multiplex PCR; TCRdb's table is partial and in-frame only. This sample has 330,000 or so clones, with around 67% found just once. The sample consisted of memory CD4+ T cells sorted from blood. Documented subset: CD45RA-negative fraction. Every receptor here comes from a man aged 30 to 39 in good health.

CDR3 DNA: TGTGCCAGCTCACCATCCTCGGGGGGTCCGCGGATTCAGTACTTC. This codes for CASSPSSGGPRIQYF. The chain links TRBV18 to TRBJ2-4; TRBD2 matches 7 bases. J lost 10 bases, V lost 2 bases, and 11 bases had no gene match. The CDR3 has 15 residues. Germline lookup yields CDR1 KGHSH and CDR2 LQKENI.

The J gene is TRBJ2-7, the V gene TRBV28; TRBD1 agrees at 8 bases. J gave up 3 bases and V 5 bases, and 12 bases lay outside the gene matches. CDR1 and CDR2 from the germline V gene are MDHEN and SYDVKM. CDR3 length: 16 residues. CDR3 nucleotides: TGTGCCAGCAGTAAGCTCCAGGGGGCTGGGATCTACGAGCAGTACTTC. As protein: CASSKLQGAGIYEQYF.

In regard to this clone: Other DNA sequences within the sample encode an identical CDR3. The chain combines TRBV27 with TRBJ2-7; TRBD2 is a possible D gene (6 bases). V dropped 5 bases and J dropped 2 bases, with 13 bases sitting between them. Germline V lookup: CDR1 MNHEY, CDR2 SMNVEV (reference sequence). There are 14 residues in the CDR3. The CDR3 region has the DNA TGTGCCAGCAGTACCTGGACTAAAACCTACGAGCAGTACTTC. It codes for CASSTWTKTYEQYF.

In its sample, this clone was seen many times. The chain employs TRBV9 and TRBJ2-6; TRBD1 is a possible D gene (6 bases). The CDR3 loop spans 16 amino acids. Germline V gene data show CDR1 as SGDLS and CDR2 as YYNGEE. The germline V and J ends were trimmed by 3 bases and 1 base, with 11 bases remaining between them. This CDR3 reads CASSATQGSGANVLTF. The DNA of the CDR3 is TGTGCCAGCAGCGCCACACAGGGTTCTGGGGCCAACGTCCTGACTTTC. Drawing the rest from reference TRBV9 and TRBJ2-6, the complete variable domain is DSGVTQTPKHLITATGQRVTLRCSPRSGDLSVYWYQQSLDQGLQFLIQYYNGEERAKGNILERFSAQQFPDLHSELNLSSLELGDSALYFCASSATQGSGANVLTFGAGSRLTVL.

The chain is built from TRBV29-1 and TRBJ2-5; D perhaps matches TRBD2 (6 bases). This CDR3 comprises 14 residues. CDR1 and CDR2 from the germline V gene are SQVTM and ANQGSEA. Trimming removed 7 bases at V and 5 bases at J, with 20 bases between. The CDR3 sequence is CSAIAVDPMETQYF. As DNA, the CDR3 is TGCAGCGCGATAGCGGTCGACCCCATGGAGACCCAGTACTTC.

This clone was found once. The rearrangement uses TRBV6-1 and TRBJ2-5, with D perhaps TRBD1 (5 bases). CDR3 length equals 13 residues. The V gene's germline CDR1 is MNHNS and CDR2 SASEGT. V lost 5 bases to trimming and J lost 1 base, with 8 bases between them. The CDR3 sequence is CASSWQGQETQYF. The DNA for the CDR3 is TGTGCCAGCAGTTGGCAGGGCCAAGAGACCCAGTACTTC.

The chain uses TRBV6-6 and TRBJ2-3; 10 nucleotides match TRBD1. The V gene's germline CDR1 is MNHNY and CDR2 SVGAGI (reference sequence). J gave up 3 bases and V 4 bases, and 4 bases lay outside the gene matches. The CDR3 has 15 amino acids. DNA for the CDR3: TGTGCCAGCAGTTCCGGGACAGGGGCGACAGATACGCAGTATTTT. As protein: CASSSGTGATDTQYF.

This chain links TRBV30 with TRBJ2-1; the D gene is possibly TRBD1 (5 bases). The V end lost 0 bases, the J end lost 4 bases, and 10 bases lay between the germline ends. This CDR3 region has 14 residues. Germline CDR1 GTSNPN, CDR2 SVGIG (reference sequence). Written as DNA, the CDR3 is TGTGCCTGGAGTGTAGGGGCTCTATACAATGAGCAGTTCTTC. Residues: CAWSVGALYNEQFF.

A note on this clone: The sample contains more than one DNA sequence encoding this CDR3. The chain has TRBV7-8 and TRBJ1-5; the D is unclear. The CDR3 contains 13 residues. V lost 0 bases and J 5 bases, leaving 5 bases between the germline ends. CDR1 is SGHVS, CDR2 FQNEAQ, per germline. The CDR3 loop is CASSLAGDQPQHF. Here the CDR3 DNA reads TGTGCCAGCAGCTTAGCTGGTGATCAGCCCCAGCATTTT.

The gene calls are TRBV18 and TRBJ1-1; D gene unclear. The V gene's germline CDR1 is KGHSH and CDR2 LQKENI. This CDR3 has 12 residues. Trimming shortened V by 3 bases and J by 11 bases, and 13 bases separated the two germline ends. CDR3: CASSPPGVEAFF. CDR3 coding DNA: TGTGCCAGCTCACCTCCGGGAGTGGAGGCTTTCTTT.

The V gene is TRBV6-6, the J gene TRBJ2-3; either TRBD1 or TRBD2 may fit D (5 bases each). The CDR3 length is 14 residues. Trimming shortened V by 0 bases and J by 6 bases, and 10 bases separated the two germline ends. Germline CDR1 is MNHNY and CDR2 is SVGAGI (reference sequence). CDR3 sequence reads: CASSYSRGRDTQYF. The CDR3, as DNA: TGTGCCAGCAGTTACTCGAGGGGTCGGGATACGCAGTATTTT.

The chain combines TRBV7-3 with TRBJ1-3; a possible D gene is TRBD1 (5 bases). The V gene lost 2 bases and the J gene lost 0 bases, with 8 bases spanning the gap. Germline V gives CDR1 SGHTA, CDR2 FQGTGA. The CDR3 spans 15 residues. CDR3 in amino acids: CASSLHRSSGNTIYF. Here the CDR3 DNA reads TGTGCCAGCAGCTTACACAGGAGCTCTGGAAACACCATATATTTT. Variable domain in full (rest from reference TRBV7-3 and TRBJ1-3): GAGVSQTPSNKVTEKGKYVELRCDPISGHTALYWYRQSLGQGPEFLIYFQGTGAADDSGLPNDRFFAVRPEGSVSTLKIQRTERGDSAVYLCASSLHRSSGNTIYFGEGSWLTVV.

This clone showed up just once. CDR3 residues: CAGGKEVSGELFF. As DNA, the CDR3 is TGTGCCGGTGGAAAGGAGGTCTCCGGGGAGCTGTTTTTT. The chain combines TRBV28 with TRBJ2-2; a weak D match, TRBD2 (5 bases). Deletions cut 11 bases from V and 6 bases from J, with 16 bases between. CDR3 length: 13 residues. Germline V gives CDR1 MDHEN, CDR2 SYDVKM.

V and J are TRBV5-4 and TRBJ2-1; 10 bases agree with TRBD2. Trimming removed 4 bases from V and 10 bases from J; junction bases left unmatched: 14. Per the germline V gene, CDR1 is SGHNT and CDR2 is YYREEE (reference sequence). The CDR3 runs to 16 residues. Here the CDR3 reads CASSRVGLAGVGEQFF. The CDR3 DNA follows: TGTGCCAGCAGCCGGGTGGGTCTAGCGGGAGTGGGGGAGCAGTTCTTC.

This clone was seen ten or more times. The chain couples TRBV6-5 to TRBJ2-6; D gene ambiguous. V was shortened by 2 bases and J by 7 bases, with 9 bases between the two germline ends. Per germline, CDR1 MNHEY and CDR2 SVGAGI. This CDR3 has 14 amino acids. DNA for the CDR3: TGTGCCAGCAGTTACGATGACGGAGCCAACGTCCTGACTTTC. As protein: CASSYDDGANVLTF.

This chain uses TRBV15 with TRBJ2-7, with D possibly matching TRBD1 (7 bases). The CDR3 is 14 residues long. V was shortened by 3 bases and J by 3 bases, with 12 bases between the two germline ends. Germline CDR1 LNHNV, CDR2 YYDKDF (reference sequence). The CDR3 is CATSREGQRYEQYF. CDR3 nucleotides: TGTGCCACCAGCAGGGAGGGACAGCGCTACGAGCAGTACTTC.

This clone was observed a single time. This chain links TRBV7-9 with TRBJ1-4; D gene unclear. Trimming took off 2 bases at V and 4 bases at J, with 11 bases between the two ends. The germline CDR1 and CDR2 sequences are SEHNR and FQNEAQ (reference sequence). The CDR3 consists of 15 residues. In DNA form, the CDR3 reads TGTGCCAGCAGCTTATTTCAACGTCTTAATGAAAAACTGTTTTTT. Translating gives CASSLFQRLNEKLFF.

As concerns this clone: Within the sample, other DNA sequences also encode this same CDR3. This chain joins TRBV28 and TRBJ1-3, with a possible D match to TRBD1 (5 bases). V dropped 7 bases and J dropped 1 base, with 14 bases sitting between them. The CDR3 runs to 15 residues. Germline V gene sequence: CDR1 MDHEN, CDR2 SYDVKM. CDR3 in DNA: TGTGCCAGCATGAACGGGGGAGGTTCTGGAAACACCATATATTTT. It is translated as CASMNGGGSGNTIYF.

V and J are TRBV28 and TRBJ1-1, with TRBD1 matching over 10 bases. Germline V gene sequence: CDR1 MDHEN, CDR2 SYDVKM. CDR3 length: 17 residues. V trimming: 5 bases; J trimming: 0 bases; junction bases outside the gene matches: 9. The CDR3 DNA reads TGTGCCAGCAGTCAGAGACAGGGGGCAATCCTGAACACTGAAGCTTTCTTT. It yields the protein CASSQRQGAILNTEAFF.

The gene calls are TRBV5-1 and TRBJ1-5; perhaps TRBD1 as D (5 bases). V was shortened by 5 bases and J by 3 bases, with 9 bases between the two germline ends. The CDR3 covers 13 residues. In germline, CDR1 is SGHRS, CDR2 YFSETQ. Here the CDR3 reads CASRRDSNQPQHF. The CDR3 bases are TGCGCCAGCAGACGGGACTCCAATCAGCCCCAGCATTTT.